This TCR beta chain was observed in a study of T-cell memory formation after mild COVID-19. Findings and caveats of the study: Whether second-wave clones peaking at day 37 were SARS-CoV-2 specific went unconfirmed. Prior to infection, memory already included some responding clones, suggesting cross-reactive memory joined. CD4/CD8 balance held among clones contracting day 15 to 85, and later expanders leaned CD4+.

CDR1 SGHVS and CDR2 FQNEAQ come from the germline V gene. The V and J ends lost 0 bases and 13 bases respectively, with 13 bases between them. CDR3 size: 13 residues. This clonotype was recorded at least ten times. Its target is unknown. 5'RACE with constant-segment primers built TCRalpha and TCRbeta cDNA libraries with UMIs. TCRdb re-called the 5' RACE reads through MiXCR, storing one row per CDR3 protein. This sample has around 530,000 distinct CDR3 sequences, with about a fifth found just once. The chain joins TRBV7-8 to TRBJ2-1; TRBD2 is a possible D gene (6 bases). This receptor was taken from an adult woman who had mild COVID-19 (a few samples of this study predate the infection). Cell type and time point are not known. Sequencing was carried out using PBMCs or a T cell subset sorted from them (not recorded which). The chain's CDR3 is CASSLAPGVYQFF. CDR3 bases: TGTGCCAGCAGCTTAGCTCCGGGAGTCTATCAGTTCTTC.